Here is one TCR beta chain with its context. What it binds is not known. Through 5' RACE with UMI labels, the TRB cDNA libraries were prepared. TCRdb reanalyzed the 5' RACE reads, giving one entry per CDR3 protein sequence and no DNA. Its table records 70,000 to 100,000 distinct CDR3 sequences. The data belong to a study of CXCR3-negative and CXCR3-positive naive CD8 T cells. General study results and limits: Most assays were run on fresh PBMCs (CXCR3 expression partially decreased after cryopreservation).

The CD45RO-CCR7+CD27+CD95- phenotype denoted naive CD8+ T cells. The material sequenced was naive CXCR3- CD8+ T cells from blood. Subset noted: CD45RO-CCR7+CD27+CD95- naive CD8+ T cells lacking CXCR3 (TNR3-). This TCR derives from a human donor in good health. Some clones in this sample may be carry-over from other donors' samples.

CDR3 sequence: CASSEPLTGERYEQYF. The chain couples TRBV2 to TRBJ2-7; TCRdb proposes TRBD1, but this gene call is untestable without DNA. Germline lookup yields CDR1 SNHLY and CDR2 FYNNEI. The CDR3 is made up of 16 amino acids.